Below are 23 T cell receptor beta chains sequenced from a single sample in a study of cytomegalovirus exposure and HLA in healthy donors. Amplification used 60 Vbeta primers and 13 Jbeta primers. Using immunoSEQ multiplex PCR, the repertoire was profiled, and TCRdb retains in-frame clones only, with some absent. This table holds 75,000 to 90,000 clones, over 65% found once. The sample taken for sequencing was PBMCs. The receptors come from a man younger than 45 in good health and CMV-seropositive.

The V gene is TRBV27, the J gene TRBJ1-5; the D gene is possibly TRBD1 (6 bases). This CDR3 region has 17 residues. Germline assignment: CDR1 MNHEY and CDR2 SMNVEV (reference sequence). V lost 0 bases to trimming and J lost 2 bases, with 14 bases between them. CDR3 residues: CASSLSGGGAGNQPQHF. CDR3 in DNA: TGTGCCAGCAGTTTATCGGGGGGGGGCGCGGGCAATCAGCCCCAGCATTTT.

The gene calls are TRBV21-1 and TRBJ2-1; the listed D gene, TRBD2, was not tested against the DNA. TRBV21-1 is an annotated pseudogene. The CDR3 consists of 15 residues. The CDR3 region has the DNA TGTGCCAGCAGCCTTGACTCGACCACCTACAATGAGCAGTTCTTC. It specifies CASSLDSTTYNEQFF.

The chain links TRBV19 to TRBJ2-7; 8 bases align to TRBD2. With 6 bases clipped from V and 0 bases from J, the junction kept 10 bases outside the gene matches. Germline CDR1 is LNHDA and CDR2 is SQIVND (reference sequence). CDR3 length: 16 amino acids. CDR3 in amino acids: CASSPLRSGSSYEQYF. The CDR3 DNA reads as TGTGCCAGTAGCCCACTTCGCAGCGGGAGCTCCTACGAGCAGTACTTC.

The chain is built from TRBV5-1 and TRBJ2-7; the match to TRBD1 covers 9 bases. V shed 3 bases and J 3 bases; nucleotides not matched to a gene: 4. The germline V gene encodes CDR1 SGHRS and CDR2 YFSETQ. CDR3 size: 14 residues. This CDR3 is CASSWDRVRYEQYF. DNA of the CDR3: TGCGCCAGCAGCTGGGACAGGGTCCGCTACGAGCAGTACTTC.

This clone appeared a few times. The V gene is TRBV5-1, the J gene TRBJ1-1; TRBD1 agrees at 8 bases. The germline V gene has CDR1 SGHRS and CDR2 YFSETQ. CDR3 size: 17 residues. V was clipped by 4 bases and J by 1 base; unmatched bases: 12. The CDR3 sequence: CASSRGQGVFTNTEAFF. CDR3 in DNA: TGCGCCAGCAGCCGAGGACAGGGAGTGTTCACGAACACTGAAGCTTTCTTT.

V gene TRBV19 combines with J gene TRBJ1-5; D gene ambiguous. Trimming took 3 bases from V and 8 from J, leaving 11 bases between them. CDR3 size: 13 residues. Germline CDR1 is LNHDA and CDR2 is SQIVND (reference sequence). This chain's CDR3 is CASSIQESEPQHF. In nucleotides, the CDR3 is TGTGCCAGTAGTATCCAGGAATCAGAGCCCCAGCATTTT.

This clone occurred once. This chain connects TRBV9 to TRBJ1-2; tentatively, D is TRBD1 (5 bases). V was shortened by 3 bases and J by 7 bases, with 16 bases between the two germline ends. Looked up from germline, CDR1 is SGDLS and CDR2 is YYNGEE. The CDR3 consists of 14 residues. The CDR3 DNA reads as TGTGCCAGCAGCGCACAGGCCGGGCACGGTGGCTACACCTTC. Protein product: CASSAQAGHGGYTF.

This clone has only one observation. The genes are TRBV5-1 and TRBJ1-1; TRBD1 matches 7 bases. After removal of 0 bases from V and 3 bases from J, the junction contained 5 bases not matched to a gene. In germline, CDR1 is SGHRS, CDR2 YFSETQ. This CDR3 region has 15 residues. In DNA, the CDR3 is TGCGCCAGCAGCTTGGAGACAGGGCGGGACACTGAAGCTTTCTTT. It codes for CASSLETGRDTEAFF.

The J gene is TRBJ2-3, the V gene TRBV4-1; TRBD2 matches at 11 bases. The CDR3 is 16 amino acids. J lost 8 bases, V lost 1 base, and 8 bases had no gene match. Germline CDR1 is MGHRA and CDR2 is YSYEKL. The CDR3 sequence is CASSQGRASGRTTQYF. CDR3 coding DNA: TGCGCCAGCAGCCAAGGGAGGGCTAGCGGGAGGACTACGCAGTATTTT.

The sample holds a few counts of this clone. The CDR3 spells CSAVQGPEAFF. The CDR3 DNA follows: TGCAGTGCTGTACAGGGACCTGAAGCTTTCTTT. The chain couples TRBV20-1 to TRBJ1-1; possibly TRBD1 for D (6 bases). The CDR3 contains 11 residues. V shed 5 bases and J shed 6 bases, with 10 bases lying between them. Germline V gene data show CDR1 as DFQATT and CDR2 as SNEGSKA (reference sequence).

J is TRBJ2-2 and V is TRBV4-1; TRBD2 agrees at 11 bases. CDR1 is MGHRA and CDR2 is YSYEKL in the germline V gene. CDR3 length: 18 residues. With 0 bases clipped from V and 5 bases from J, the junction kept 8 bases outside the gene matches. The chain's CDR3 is CASSQEGLAGGRTGELFF. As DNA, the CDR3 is TGCGCCAGCAGCCAAGAGGGGCTAGCGGGAGGACGGACCGGGGAGCTGTTTTTT.

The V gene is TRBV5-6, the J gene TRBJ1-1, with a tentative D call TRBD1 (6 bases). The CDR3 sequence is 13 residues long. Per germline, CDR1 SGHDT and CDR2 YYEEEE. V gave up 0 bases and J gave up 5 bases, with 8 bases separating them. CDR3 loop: CASSLGGRTEAFF. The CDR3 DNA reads TGTGCCAGCAGCTTGGGGGGGCGAACTGAAGCTTTCTTT.

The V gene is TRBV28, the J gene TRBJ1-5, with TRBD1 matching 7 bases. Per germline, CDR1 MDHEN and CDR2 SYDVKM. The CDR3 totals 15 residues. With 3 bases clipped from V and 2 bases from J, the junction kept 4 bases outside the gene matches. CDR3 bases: TGTGCCAGCAGTTTGTGGGGGACAGGCAATCAGCCCCAGCATTTT. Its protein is CASSLWGTGNQPQHF. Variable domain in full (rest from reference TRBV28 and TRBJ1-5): DVKVTQSSRYLVKRTGEKVFLECVQDMDHENMFWYRQDPGLGLRLIYFSYDVKMKEKGDIPEGYSVSREKKERFSLILESASTNQTSMYLCASSLWGTGNQPQHFGDGTRLSIL.

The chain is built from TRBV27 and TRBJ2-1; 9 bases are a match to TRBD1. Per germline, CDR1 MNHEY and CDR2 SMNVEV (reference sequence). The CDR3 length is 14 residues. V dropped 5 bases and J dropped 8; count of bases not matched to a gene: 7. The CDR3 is CASSPRQGGHEQFF. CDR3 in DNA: TGTGCCAGCAGTCCACGACAGGGGGGCCATGAGCAGTTCTTC.

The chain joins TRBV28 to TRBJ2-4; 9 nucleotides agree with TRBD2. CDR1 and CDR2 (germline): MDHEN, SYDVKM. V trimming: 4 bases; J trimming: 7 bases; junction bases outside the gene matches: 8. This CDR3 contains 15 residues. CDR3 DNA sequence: TGTGCCAGCAGTTACCCGGGACTAGCTGTGAACATTCAGTACTTC. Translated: CASSYPGLAVNIQYF.

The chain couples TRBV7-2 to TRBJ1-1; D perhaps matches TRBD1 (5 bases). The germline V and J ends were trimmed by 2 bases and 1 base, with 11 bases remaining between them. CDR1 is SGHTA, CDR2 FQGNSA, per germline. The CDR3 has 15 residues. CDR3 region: CASSLNSGENTEAFF. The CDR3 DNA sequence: TGTGCCAGCAGCTTAAATTCGGGGGAGAACACTGAAGCTTTCTTT.

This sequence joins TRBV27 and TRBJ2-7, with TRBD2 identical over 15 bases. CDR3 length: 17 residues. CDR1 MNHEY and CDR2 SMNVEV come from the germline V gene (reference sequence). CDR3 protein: CAVRRGLAGGVSYEQYF. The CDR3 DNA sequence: TGTGCGGTGAGGCGAGGACTAGCGGGAGGGGTTTCCTACGAGCAGTACTTC.

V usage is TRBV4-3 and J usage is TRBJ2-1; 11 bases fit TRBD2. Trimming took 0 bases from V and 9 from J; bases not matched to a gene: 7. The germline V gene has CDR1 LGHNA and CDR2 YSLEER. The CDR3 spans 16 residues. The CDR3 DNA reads TGCGCCAGCAGCCAAGATCCGACTAGCGGGAAGGGTGAGCAGTTCTTC. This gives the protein CASSQDPTSGKGEQFF.

The CDR3 is CAGGRAGANVLTF. The CDR3 DNA is TGTGCCGGAGGAAGGGCTGGGGCCAACGTCCTGACTTTC. The V and J genes are TRBV28 and TRBJ2-6; the D gene is possibly TRBD2 (5 bases). V shed 11 bases and J shed 2 bases, with 10 bases lying between them. The CDR3 runs to 13 residues. Germline-derived CDR1 and CDR2 are MDHEN and SYDVKM. The variable domain in full, with the rest retrieved from reference TRBV28 and TRBJ2-6, is DVKVTQSSRYLVKRTGEKVFLECVQDMDHENMFWYRQDPGLGLRLIYFSYDVKMKEKGDIPEGYSVSREKKERFSLILESASTNQTSMYLCAGGRAGANVLTFGAGSRLTVL.

The CDR3 bases are TGTGCCAGCAGCGTAGGTTCAGGGGGCTATGGCTACACCTTC. Its translation: CASSVGSGGYGYTF. The chain joins TRBV9 to TRBJ1-2, with TRBD1 matching over 7 bases. V dropped 0 bases and J dropped 4; count of bases not matched to a gene: 3. Germline V CDR1 and CDR2: SGDLS, YYNGEE. This CDR3 spans 14 amino acids.

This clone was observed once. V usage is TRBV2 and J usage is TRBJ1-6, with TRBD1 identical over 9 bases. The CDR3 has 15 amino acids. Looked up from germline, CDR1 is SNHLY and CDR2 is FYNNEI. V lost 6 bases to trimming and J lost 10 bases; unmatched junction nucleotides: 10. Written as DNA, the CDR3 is TGTGCCAGCAGCGGTGGGACAGGGAAGGTCTCACCCCTCCACTTT. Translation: CASSGGTGKVSPLHF.

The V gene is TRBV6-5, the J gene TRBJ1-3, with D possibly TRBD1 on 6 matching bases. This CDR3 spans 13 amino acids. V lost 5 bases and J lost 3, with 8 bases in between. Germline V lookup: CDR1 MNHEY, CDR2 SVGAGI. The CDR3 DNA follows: TGTGCCAGCAGTACAGGGCATGGAAACACCATATATTTT. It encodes CASSTGHGNTIYF.

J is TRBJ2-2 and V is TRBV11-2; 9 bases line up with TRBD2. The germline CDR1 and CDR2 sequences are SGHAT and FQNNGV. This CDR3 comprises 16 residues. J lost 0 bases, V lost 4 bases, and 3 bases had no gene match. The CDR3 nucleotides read TGTGCCAGCAGCTCGCGACTAGCGGCGAACACCGGGGAGCTGTTTTTT. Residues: CASSSRLAANTGELFF.